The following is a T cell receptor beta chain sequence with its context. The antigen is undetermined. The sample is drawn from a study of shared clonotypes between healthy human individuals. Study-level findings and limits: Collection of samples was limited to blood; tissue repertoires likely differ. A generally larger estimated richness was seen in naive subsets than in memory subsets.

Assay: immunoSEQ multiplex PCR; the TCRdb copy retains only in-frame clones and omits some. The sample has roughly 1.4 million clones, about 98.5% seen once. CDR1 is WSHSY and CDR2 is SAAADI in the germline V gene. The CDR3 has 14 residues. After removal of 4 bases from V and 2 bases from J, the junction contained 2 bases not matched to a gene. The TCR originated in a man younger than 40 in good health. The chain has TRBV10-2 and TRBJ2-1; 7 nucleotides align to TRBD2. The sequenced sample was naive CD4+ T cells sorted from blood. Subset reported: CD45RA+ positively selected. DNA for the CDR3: TGCGCCAGCAGTGCCACTAGCGCCTACAATGAGCAGTTCTTC. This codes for CASSATSAYNEQFF.